This T cell receptor (beta chain) was identified during a study of blood T cell repertoires in COVID-19. Study at large: Sources were T cells, B-cell-depleted T cells, or PBMCs; the material itself was cDNA or gDNA.

Seattle patients were enrolled while actively infected and followed longitudinally. The V segment lost 5 bases and the J segment 3 bases; nucleotides outside the gene matches: 7. The CDR3 covers 16 residues. Germline lookup yields CDR1 SGHNT and CDR2 YENEEA. Authors' data handling: For nucleated cells, counts were estimated from reference gene primer amplification. Profiled with immunoSEQ multiplex PCR; TCRdb holds only in-frame clones, not every one. V and J calls plus clone size are reproduced from that table; the DNA served to infer D and trimming. This table has 250,000 to 350,000 clones, about 88% appearing once.

This chain links TRBV11-3 with TRBJ2-2, with 9 bases that match TRBD2. This sequence was found in a human donor with COVID-19, enrolled during active disease. The donor label of this sample is uncertain. The sample taken for sequencing was peripheral blood. The CDR3 reads CASSPGAGGYTGELFF. Written as DNA, the CDR3 is TGTGCCAGCAGCCCCGGAGCGGGAGGTTACACCGGGGAGCTGTTTTTT.